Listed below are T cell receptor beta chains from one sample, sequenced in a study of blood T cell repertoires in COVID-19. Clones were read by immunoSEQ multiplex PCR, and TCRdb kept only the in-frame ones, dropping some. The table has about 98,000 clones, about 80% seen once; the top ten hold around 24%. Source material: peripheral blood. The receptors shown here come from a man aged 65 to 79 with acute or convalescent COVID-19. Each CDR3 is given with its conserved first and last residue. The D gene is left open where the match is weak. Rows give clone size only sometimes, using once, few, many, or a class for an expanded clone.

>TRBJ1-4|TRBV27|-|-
TGTGCCAGCAGTGCCAGGTATAGGGAAAAACTGTTTTTT
CASSARYREKLFF
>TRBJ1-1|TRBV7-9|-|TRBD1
TGTGCCAGCAACGGACAGGCGAACACTGAAGCTTTCTTT
CASNGQANTEAFF
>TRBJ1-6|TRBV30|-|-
TGTGCCTGCACTACAGGAAATAATTCACCCCTCCACTTT
CACTTGNNSPLHF
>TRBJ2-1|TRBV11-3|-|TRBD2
TGTGCCAGCAGCTTCACTAGCGGTTACAATGAGCAGTTCTTC
CASSFTSGYNEQFF
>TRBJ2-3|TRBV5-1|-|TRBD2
TGCGCCAGCAGCTTGGGAGGAGCGGGAATTGTAGGCAGCACAGATACGCAGTATTTT
CASSLGGAGIVGSTDTQYF
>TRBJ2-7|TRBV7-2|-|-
TGTGCCAGCAGCTTTCAGACTACTTCCTACGAGCAGTACTTC
CASSFQTTSYEQYF
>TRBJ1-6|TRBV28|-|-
TGTGCCAGCAGTTTTGACAGGAGCTCCTATAATTCACCCCTCCACTTT
CASSFDRSSYNSPLHF
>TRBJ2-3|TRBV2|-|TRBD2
TGTGCCAGCAATCCAAGGGGACTAGCGGGAGGAGCAGATACGCAGTATTTT
CASNPRGLAGGADTQYF
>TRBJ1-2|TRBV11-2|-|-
TGTGCCAGCAGCTTAGCGGGAGGGTGGAACTATGGCTACACCTTC
CASSLAGGWNYGYTF
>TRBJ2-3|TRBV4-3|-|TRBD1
TGCGCCAGCAGCCAAGATACGGACAGGGGGCGGGCAGATACGCAGTATTTT
CASSQDTDRGRADTQYF
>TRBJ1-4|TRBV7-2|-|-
TGTGCCAGCAGCTCGATAGGGGGGGACGAAAAACTGTTTTTT
CASSSIGGDEKLFF
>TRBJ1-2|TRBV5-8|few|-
TGTGCCAGCAGCTTGGAGACAGGCCTCGGTGGCTACACCTTC
CASSLETGLGGYTF
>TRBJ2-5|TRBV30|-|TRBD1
TGTGCCTCCACTATTAACAGGGGTAAAGGAGAGACCCAGTACTTC
CASTINRGKGETQYF
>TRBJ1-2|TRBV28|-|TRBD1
TGTGCCAGCAGTGACAGGGGAAGGGTAGTCGGCTACACCTTC
CASSDRGRVVGYTF
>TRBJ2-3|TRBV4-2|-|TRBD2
TGTGCCAGCAGCCAAGATGCGACGGGACTAGCGGGCCTGGGGATCACAGATACGCAGTATTTT
CASSQDATGLAGLGITDTQYF
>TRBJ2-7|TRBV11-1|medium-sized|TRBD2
TGTGCCAGCAGCTTGGGACTAGCGGGTCTATACGAGCAGTACTTC
CASSLGLAGLYEQYF
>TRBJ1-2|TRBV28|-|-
TGTGCCAGCAGTCCGCGGGGTAACTATGGCTACACCTTC
CASSPRGNYGYTF
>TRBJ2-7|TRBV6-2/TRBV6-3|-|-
TGTGCCAGCAGTTACTCCGACAGTTCCTACGAGCAGTACTTC
CASSYSDSSYEQYF
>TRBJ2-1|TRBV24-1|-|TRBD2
TGTGCCACCAGGGGACTAGCGGTTTCAGGCAATGAGCAGTTCTTC
CATRGLAVSGNEQFF
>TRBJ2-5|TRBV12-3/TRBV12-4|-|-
TGTGCCAGCAGTTTCTTGGTCGCGGAGACCCAGTACTTC
CASSFLVAETQYF
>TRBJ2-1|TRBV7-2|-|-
TGTGCCAGCAGCTTAGCGAGGGGGACGGCTTACAATGAGCAGTTCTTC
CASSLARGTAYNEQFF
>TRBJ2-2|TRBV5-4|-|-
TGTGCCAGCAGCTCCCGACAGGCGAACACCGGGGAGCTGTTTTTT
CASSSRQANTGELFF
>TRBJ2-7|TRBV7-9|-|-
TGTGCCAGCAGCCGTCTTGAGCGGTCTTACGAGCAGTACTTC
CASSRLERSYEQYF
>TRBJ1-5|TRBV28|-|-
TGTGCCAGCAGTCTAGTCCACGGGTCCCTCAATCAGCCCCAGCATTTT
CASSLVHGSLNQPQHF